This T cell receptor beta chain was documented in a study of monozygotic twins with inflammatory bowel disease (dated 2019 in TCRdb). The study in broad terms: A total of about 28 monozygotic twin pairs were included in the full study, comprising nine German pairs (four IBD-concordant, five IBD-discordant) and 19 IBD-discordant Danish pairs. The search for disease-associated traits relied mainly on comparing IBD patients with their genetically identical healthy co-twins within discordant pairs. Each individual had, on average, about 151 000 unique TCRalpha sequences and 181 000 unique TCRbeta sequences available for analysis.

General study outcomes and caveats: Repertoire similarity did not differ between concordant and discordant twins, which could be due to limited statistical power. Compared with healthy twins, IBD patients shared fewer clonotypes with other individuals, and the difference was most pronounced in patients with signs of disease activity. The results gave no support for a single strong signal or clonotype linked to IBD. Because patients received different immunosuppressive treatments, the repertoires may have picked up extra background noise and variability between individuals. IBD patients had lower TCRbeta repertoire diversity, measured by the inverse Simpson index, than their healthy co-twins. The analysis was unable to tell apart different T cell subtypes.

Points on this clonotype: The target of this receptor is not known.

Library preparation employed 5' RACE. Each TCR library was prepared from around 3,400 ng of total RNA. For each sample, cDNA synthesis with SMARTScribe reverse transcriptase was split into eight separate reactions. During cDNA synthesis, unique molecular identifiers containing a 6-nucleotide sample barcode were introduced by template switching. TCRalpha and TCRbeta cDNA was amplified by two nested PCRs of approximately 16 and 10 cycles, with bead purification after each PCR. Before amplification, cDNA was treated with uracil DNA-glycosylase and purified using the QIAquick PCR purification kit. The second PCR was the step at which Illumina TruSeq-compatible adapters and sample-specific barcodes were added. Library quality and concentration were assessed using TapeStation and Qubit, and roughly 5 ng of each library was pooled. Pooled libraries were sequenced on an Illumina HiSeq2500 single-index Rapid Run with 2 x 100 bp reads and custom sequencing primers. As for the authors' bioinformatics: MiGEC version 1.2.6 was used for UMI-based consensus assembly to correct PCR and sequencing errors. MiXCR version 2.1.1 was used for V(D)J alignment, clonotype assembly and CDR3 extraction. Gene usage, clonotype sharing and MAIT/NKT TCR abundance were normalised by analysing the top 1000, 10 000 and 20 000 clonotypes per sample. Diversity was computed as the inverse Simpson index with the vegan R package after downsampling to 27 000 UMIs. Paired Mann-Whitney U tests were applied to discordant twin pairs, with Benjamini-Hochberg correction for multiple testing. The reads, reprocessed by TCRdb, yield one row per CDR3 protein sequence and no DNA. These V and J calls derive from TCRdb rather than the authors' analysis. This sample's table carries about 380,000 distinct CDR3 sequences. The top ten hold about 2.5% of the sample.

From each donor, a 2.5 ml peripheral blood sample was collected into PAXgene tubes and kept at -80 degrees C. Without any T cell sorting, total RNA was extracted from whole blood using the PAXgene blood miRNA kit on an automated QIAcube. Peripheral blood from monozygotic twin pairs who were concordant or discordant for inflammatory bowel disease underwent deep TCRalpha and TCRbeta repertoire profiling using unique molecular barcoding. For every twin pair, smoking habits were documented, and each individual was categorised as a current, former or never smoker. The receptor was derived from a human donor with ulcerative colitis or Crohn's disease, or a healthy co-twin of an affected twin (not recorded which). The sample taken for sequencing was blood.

The CDR3 corresponds to CASSVSTSWDTQYF. The receptor chain draws on TRBV9 and TRBJ2-3. The germline V gene sets CDR1 to SGDLS and CDR2 to YYNGEE. Inclusive of the bounding cysteine and phenylalanine, the CDR3 is 14 residues long. No DNA has been recorded.